Reported below is one TCR beta chain. CDR3 length equals 14 residues. Germline V gene lookup returns CDR1 MNHNY and CDR2 SVGAGI (reference sequence). V was shortened by 5 bases and J by 4 bases, with 12 bases between the two germline ends. The data stem from a study of tumor-infiltrating lymphocytes in oesophageal squamous cell carcinoma. TCRdb processed the PCR reads anew with MiXCR; each CDR3 protein has one entry. This table has 10,000 to 15,000 distinct CDR3 sequences, 55% to 70% appearing once. Material: esophageal tumor tissue. The TCR originated in a female donor with esophageal squamous cell carcinoma. V is TRBV6-6 and J is TRBJ2-1, with a weak D call TRBD2 (5 bases). The CDR3 protein is CASSEGRLYNEQFF. The CDR3 nucleotides read TGTGCCAGCAGTGAGGGAAGATTATACAATGAGCAGTTCTTC.